The 26 T cell receptor beta chains reported below all come from one sample, sequenced in a study of technical replicates of blood from a few donors. Method: immunoSEQ multiplex PCR; TCRdb's copy keeps in-frame clones and lacks some. Among 50,000 to 80,000 clones listed, roughly 90% were seen once. Specimen: PBMCs. These receptors all stem from a human donor in good health. Some clones in this sample may be carry-over from other donors' samples.

The rearrangement joins TRBV30 to TRBJ1-6; 7 bases map to TRBD1. CDR1 is GTSNPN, CDR2 SVGIG, per germline (reference sequence). Unmatched junction bases numbered 6, after V lost 2 bases and J lost 2 bases. The CDR3 runs 16 residues. As DNA, the CDR3 is TGTGCCTGGAGTCTAGGACAGGCGGCCTATAATTCACCCCTCCACTTT. It specifies CAWSLGQAAYNSPLHF.

This clone was observed once. The CDR3 is CATSRTLTGSGFGGYTF. CDR3 nucleotide sequence: TGTGCCACCAGCAGAACCTTGACAGGGTCGGGCTTTGGTGGCTACACCTTC. The rearrangement links TRBV15 to TRBJ1-2, with 7 bases matching TRBD1. V trimming: 2 bases; J trimming: 7 bases; junction bases outside the gene matches: 16. CDR1 LNHNV and CDR2 YYDKDF come from the germline V gene (reference sequence). CDR3 size: 17 residues.

The chain is built from TRBV18 and TRBJ2-5, with D possibly TRBD2 on 5 matching bases. Germline CDR1 reads KGHSH; CDR2 reads LQKENI. With 5 bases removed from V and 3 bases from J, the gap between germline ends came to 10 bases. The CDR3 covers 13 residues. The DNA for the CDR3 is TGTGCCAGCTCATCGGACGGGAAAGAGACCCAGTACTTC. Amino acids: CASSSDGKETQYF.

J is TRBJ2-7 and V is TRBV5-5; no firm D call. Germline CDR1 is SGHKS and CDR2 is YYEKEE (reference sequence). V lost 2 bases and J 3 bases, leaving 12 bases between the germline ends. This CDR3 has 14 residues. The CDR3 bases are TGTGCCAGCAGCTTACACGACACCTACTACGAGCAGTACTTC. This sequence encodes CASSLHDTYYEQYF.

The V call is TRBV4-1, the J call TRBJ1-2; tentatively, D is TRBD1 (5 bases). Trimming stripped 4 bases from V and 4 bases from J, with 16 bases between. The V gene's germline CDR1 is MGHRA and CDR2 YSYEKL. The CDR3 consists of 15 residues. The CDR3 spells CASSPQTAGGYGYTF. As DNA, the CDR3 is TGCGCCAGCAGCCCCCAGACAGCCGGTGGCTATGGCTACACCTTC.

This chain uses TRBV7-2 with TRBJ2-6; D gene unclear. V shed 5 bases and J shed 0 bases, with 8 bases lying between them. CDR1 is SGHTA, CDR2 FQGNSA, per germline. The CDR3 extends over 15 amino acids. The chain's CDR3 is CASSPWASGANVLTF. The CDR3, as DNA: TGTGCCAGCAGCCCATGGGCCTCTGGGGCCAACGTCCTGACTTTC. Together with reference TRBV7-2 and TRBJ2-6, the CDR3 gives the full variable domain: GAGVSQSPSNKVTEKGKDVELRCDPISGHTALYWYRQSLGQGLEFLIYFQGNSAPDKSGLPSDRFSAERTGGSVSTLTIQRTQQEDSAVYLCASSPWASGANVLTFGAGSRLTVL.

This clone has a single count. This sequence joins TRBV11-2 and TRBJ1-5, with TRBD1 matching 7 bases. Germline CDR1 and CDR2: SGHAT and FQNNGV. Germline trimming cut 5 bases from V and 7 bases from J; bases unmatched to any gene: 5. The CDR3 has 13 residues. CDR3 sequence (DNA): TGTGCCAGCAGCGGGGACAGAGACCAGCCCCAGCATTTT. This gives the protein CASSGDRDQPQHF.

This clone occurred a few times. DNA of the CDR3: TGTGCCAGTAGTAGGCAGGGACAGGGGGCCGGCTATGGCTACACCTTC. It is translated as CASSRQGQGAGYGYTF. This chain uses TRBV19 with TRBJ1-2, with 12 bases matching TRBD1. Germline-derived CDR1 and CDR2 are LNHDA and SQIVND (reference sequence). There are 16 residues in the CDR3. The J segment lost 4 bases and the V segment lost 4 bases, leaving 7 bases of the junction unmatched. Drawing the rest from reference TRBV19 and TRBJ1-2, the complete variable domain is DGGITQSPKYLFRKEGQNVTLSCEQNLNHDAMYWYRQDPGQGLRLIYYSQIVNDFQKGDIAEGYSVSREKKESFPLTVTSAQKNPTAFYLCASSRQGQGAGYGYTFGSGTRLTVV.

The J gene is TRBJ2-5, the V gene TRBV19; 10 bases match TRBD2. Per the germline V gene, CDR1 is LNHDA and CDR2 is SQIVND (reference sequence). V trimming: 5 bases; J trimming: 3 bases; junction bases outside the gene matches: 6. This CDR3 has 15 residues. In DNA, the CDR3 is TGTGCCAGTAGTGGCGGACTAGCGGCGGAAGAGACCCAGTACTTC. This codes for CASSGGLAAEETQYF.

This clone has a count of ten or more. The chain couples TRBV9 to TRBJ2-2; TRBD1 might be the D (6 bases). Germline-derived CDR1 and CDR2 are SGDLS and YYNGEE. This CDR3 is 15 amino acids long. The ends were cut back, 2 bases at V and 3 bases at J, with 11 bases in the middle. The CDR3 DNA reads TGTGCCAGCAGCGTCTTCAAGGGGGACACCGGGGAGCTGTTTTTT. The encoded protein is CASSVFKGDTGELFF.

This clone was counted between two and nine times. Other DNA sequences of this sample code for an identical CDR3. The CDR3 coding sequence is TGTGCCAGCTCACCAGCGAGCTCCTATAATTCACCCCTCCACTTT. Translated, it gives CASSPASSYNSPLHF. The gene calls are TRBV18 and TRBJ1-6, with D hard to call. The germline gives CDR1 KGHSH, CDR2 LQKENI. The CDR3 is made up of 15 amino acids. V dropped 2 bases and J dropped 0 bases, with 5 bases sitting between them.

V gene TRBV13 combines with J gene TRBJ1-4, with 9 bases lining up with TRBD1. In germline, CDR1 is PRHDT, CDR2 FYEKMQ (reference sequence). The junction had 8 bases not matched to a gene; V was cut back by 5 bases and J by 7 bases. The CDR3 loop spans 15 amino acids. CDR3 bases: TGTGCCAGCAGCACCGGGACAGGGATGGGTGAAAAACTGTTTTTT. This gives the protein CASSTGTGMGEKLFF.

V gene TRBV7-2 combines with J gene TRBJ1-4, with 10 bases matching TRBD1. Germline CDR1 SGHTA, CDR2 FQGNSA. CDR3 length: 14 residues. V lost 4 bases to trimming and J lost 11 bases; unmatched junction nucleotides: 7. CDR3: CASSSDRGRTKLFF. The CDR3 DNA sequence: TGTGCCAGCAGCTCAGACAGGGGGCGGACGAAACTGTTTTTT.

The chain uses TRBV27 and TRBJ2-1; possible D gene TRBD2, 6 bases. Per the germline V gene, CDR1 is MNHEY and CDR2 is SMNVEV (reference sequence). Trimming removed 5 bases from V and 3 bases from J, with 14 bases in between. This CDR3 has 15 residues. The CDR3 is CASSPTRRGYNEQFF. Written as DNA, the CDR3 is TGTGCCAGCAGTCCTACCCGGAGGGGCTACAATGAGCAGTTCTTC.

The chain recombines TRBV11-2 with TRBJ2-7; 12 bases are shared with TRBD1. Trimming removed 6 bases from V and 4 bases from J; junction bases left unmatched: 13. Germline CDR1 is SGHAT and CDR2 is FQNNGV. The CDR3 has 17 amino acids. The CDR3 DNA reads as TGTGCCAGCAGAAGGGGTAAAGGGACAGGGGGCCAATACGAGCAGTACTTC. Amino acids: CASRRGKGTGGQYEQYF.

V is TRBV5-6 and J is TRBJ1-6, with 7 bases that match TRBD1. After removal of 2 bases from V and 18 bases from J, the junction contained 11 bases not matched to a gene. Germline V gives CDR1 SGHDT, CDR2 YYEEEE. The CDR3 is made up of 13 amino acids. DNA of the CDR3: TGTGCCAGCAGCTTTGGGGAAGGACAGGAGCGCCACTTT. Translated: CASSFGEGQERHF.

The rearrangement uses TRBV7-3 and TRBJ2-1; 10 bases map to TRBD2. Germline CDR1 is SGHTA and CDR2 is FQGTGA. J lost 4 bases, V lost 6 bases, and 6 bases had no gene match. The CDR3 runs 15 residues. CDR3 sequence (DNA): TGTGCCAGCAGGTCCGGGACTAGCGAATACAATGAGCAGTTCTTC. Amino acids: CASRSGTSEYNEQFF.

The chain recombines TRBV6-1 with TRBJ1-5; D might be TRBD1 (6 bases). CDR3 length equals 13 residues. The V gene's germline CDR1 is MNHNS and CDR2 SASEGT. V dropped 4 bases and J dropped 3 bases, with 7 bases sitting between them. The CDR3 here is CASSGQVNQPQHF. CDR3 DNA sequence: TGTGCCAGCAGTGGACAGGTCAATCAGCCCCAGCATTTT.

In regard to this clone: In this CDR3 the conserved last residue, phenylalanine or tryptophan, is missing, so a read error is likely. The DNA is omitted, as the CDR3 cannot be located on it reliably, and the CDR3 follows TCRdb's listing. The chain combines TRBV30 with TRBJ1-2; TRBD1, the D gene given by the table, was not confirmed from the DNA. Per germline, CDR1 GTSNPN and CDR2 SVGIG (reference sequence). The CDR3 region is 8 residues in length, termini included. The CDR3 is CAWSATAG.

The chain couples TRBV5-1 to TRBJ2-5; D possibly corresponds to TRBD1 (5 bases). The CDR3 has 14 amino acids. V lost 3 bases and J lost 1, with 10 bases in between. CDR1 is SGHRS and CDR2 is YFSETQ in the germline V gene. CDR3 protein: CASSSTTVQETQYF. The CDR3 DNA reads TGCGCCAGCAGCTCTACGACAGTCCAAGAGACCCAGTACTTC.

The gene calls are TRBV28 and TRBJ1-3; D is undetermined. The CDR3 runs to 13 residues. Germline assignment: CDR1 MDHEN and CDR2 SYDVKM. V lost 8 bases to trimming and J lost 4 bases, with 12 bases between them. CDR3 region: CASSPGSGNTIYF. CDR3 bases: TGTGCCAGCTCCCCGGGGTCCGGAAACACCATATATTTT.

The chain couples TRBV21-1 to TRBJ1-3; the table assigns TRBD1, which was not confirmed against the DNA. TRBV21-1 is labeled a pseudogene. The CDR3 covers 16 residues. CDR3 residues: CASTPRSGSSGNTIYF. The CDR3 nucleotides are TGTGCCAGCACCCCTCGCTCAGGCAGCTCTGGAAACACCATATATTTT.

A note on this clone: The junction differs from germline at one of its ends, possibly a read error. The chain uses TRBV19 and TRBJ2-7; TRBD2 is a possible D gene (6 bases). The V gene's germline CDR1 is LNHDA and CDR2 SQIVND (reference sequence). This CDR3 is built from 17 residues. In nucleotides, the CDR3 is TGTGCCAGCAGTACATCACTCGCGGCGGGGATGCCCTACGAGCAGTACTTC. Its protein product is CASSTSLAAGMPYEQYF. Drawing the rest from reference TRBV19 and TRBJ2-7, the complete variable domain is DGGITQSPKYLFRKEGQNVTLSCEQNLNHDAMYWYRQDPGQGLRLIYYSQIVNDFQKGDIAEGYSVSREKKESFPLTVTSAQKNPTAFYLCASSTSLAAGMPYEQYFGPGTRLTVT.

This clone occurred a few times. The gene calls are TRBV27 and TRBJ1-2; D may be TRBD1 (6 bases). V was trimmed by 5 bases and J by 4 bases, leaving 44 bases between them. The CDR3 runs to 24 residues. CDR1 and CDR2 from the germline V gene are MNHEY and SMNVEV (reference sequence). The CDR3 nucleotides read TGTGCCAGCAGTAAAACTCTATGGACAGCACCTCTTCCTCCTCCGAGCCAAACCCTCTATGGCTACACCTTC. This translates into CASSKTLWTAPLPPPSQTLYGYTF.

The genes are TRBV18 and TRBJ2-2; D possibly corresponds to TRBD1 (7 bases). Germline V gene lookup returns CDR1 KGHSH and CDR2 LQKENI. V dropped 5 bases and J dropped 2 bases, with 15 bases sitting between them. The CDR3 has 16 amino acids. The CDR3 bases are TGTGCCAGCTCAGCCCTGCAGGGGGGAAACACCGGGGAGCTGTTTTTT. Amino acids: CASSALQGGNTGELFF.

The chain recombines TRBV4-3 with TRBJ1-5, with TRBD1 matching 7 bases. This CDR3 has 15 amino acids. CDR1 is LGHNA and CDR2 is YSLEER in the germline V gene. Trimming at V came to 0 bases and at J to 5 bases, leaving 4 bases not matched to a gene. The CDR3 DNA sequence: TGCGCCAGCAGCCAAGATGCGACAGGGCATCAGCCCCAGCATTTT. Its protein product is CASSQDATGHQPQHF.